The present T cell receptor beta chain was sequenced within a study of T cell responses to AZD1222 COVID-19 vaccine (dated by TCRdb to the early 2020s). General notes on the study: Because spike-specific TCR depth and breadth did not differ between the two schedules, AZD1222 recipients who got a second dose at roughly 4 weeks were pooled with those who got a second dose at roughly 12 weeks. A total of more than 230 trial participants underwent TCR sequencing, of whom about 210 had received two doses of AZD1222 and around 26 had received two doses of the MenACWY control vaccine. Trial participants were enrolled into age subgroups of 18-55, 56-69 and 70-plus years, which contained 148, 28 and 57 TCR-sequenced participants, respectively.

In light of the paper, this sample's time point label describes: baseline before first vaccination. The vaccinee samples were drawn from two UK trials, COV001 and COV002, one of which was a single-blind randomized controlled phase 2/3 trial testing AZD1222 (ChAdOx1 nCoV-19) in healthy adults. For TCRbeta chain sequencing, PBMC samples from trial participants were taken at day 0 and at day 28 after the second dose. Trimming at the junction amounts to 2 bases on V and 6 bases on J, and the germline ends lie 10 bases apart. CDR1 and CDR2 were assigned from the germline V gene as SNHLY and FYNNEI. The CDR3 numbers 14 residues from cysteine through phenylalanine. The entry retains the CDR3 DNA only, 42 bases that are in frame from base 1. The CDR3 regions of human TCRbeta chains were analyzed by immunosequencing. The published analysis was carried out like this. Repertoire TCRs were matched against a reference library of SARS-CoV-2-specific TCRs generated with the MIRA antigen-specificity platform. Breadth meant the fraction of unique TCRs that were SARS-CoV-2-associated, whereas depth meant the fraction of total T cells that were SARS-CoV-2-associated. Using the MIRA data, each spike-specific TCR was mapped to the spike region that the TCR reacts to and placed in a CD4 or CD8 class. Log10-transformed breadth and depth values were compared by one-way ANOVA with Sidak's multiple comparisons tests. TCRdb stores this immuneACCESS table with in-frame sequences only. Part of the clones is absent; in the studies checked, under half of the shortfall reflects unresolved V genes, and no reason is known for the rest. V and J calls plus clone size are reproduced from that table; the DNA served to infer D and trimming. The sample includes around 100,000 clones, with 88% observed a single time. About 1.8% of the sample is in the top ten clones.

Study-wide findings and limitations: In the small 56-69-year group, the increase in depth fell short of significance, most likely because of low power. Most participants were white British and females outnumbered males, and the authors suggested that clonal diversity may have been underestimated. Spike-specific TCR breadth and depth rose significantly after two AZD1222 doses compared with day 0 and with MenACWY recipients. Because no samples from the day 14 peak response were available, repertoires could be characterized only after the peak T cell response. The whole spike protein was spanned by vaccine-associated CD4 TCRs, and dominant responses were seen in regions 160-218 and 743-854. Only a handful of AZD1222 recipients were SARS-CoV-2 seropositive at baseline, limiting conclusions about previously exposed vaccinees. Epitopes outside the regions mutated in the B.1.351 and B.1.1.7 variants were reportedly recognized by nearly half of the unique spike-specific TCRs.

Concerning this clone itself: Its antigen is still unknown. Nothing much larger sits one base from this clone, and base qualities are not available.

The chain is assembled from TRBV2 and TRBJ2-2; TRBD1 is a weak D gene call, 6 bases matching. Specimen: peripheral blood, collected on day 0 of AZD1222 vaccination. The origin of this receptor is an adult in good health. The nucleotide sequence reads as follows: TGTGCCAGCAGTGAATTTGGGGGCCCCGGGGAGCTGTTTTTT. The encoded protein is CASSEFGGPGELFF.